This T cell receptor beta chain is from a study of blood T cell repertoires in COVID-19. Trimming took off 2 bases at V and 5 bases at J, with 4 bases between the two ends. The CDR3 loop spans 12 amino acids. Germline assignment: CDR1 PRHDT and CDR2 FYEKMQ (reference sequence). Per the study methods: For nucleated cells, counts were estimated from reference gene primer amplification. Assay: immunoSEQ multiplex PCR; the TCRdb copy retains only in-frame clones and omits some. The V and J calls and clone size come from that table; D and trimming were worked out from the DNA. The sample carries 150,000 to 200,000 clones, approximately 83% recorded once.

Sequenced sample: peripheral blood. The receptor's source is a man in his fifties or sixties with active or convalescent COVID-19. The chain joins TRBV13 to TRBJ1-5; D unresolved. The CDR3: CASSLRDQPQHF. CDR3 DNA: TGTGCCAGCAGCTTACGTGATCAGCCCCAGCATTTT.